The 19 T cell receptor beta chains listed next were all sequenced from one sample in a study of T cells after yellow fever vaccination. TCRdb redid the calling of the 5' RACE reads with MiXCR, one entry per CDR3 protein. The repertoire includes fewer than 150,000 distinct CDR3 sequences, 7.7% of them detected once, and under 0.85% sits in the top ten. The starting material was CD4+ T cells sorted from PBMCs, obtained 5 days after the yellow fever booster vaccination. All receptors come from a man aged 25 to 40 who received the YFV17D yellow fever vaccine.

This clonotype was counted ten times or more. The V call is TRBV2, the J call TRBJ1-4; D may be TRBD1 (5 bases). CDR1 and CDR2 from the germline V gene are SNHLY and FYNNEI. CDR3 size: 14 residues. V shed 7 bases and J shed 3 bases, with 12 bases lying between them. The CDR3 is CASTMETANEKLFF. In DNA form, the CDR3 reads TGTGCCAGCACCATGGAGACAGCTAATGAAAAACTGTTTTTT. The full variable domain, its missing parts supplied by reference TRBV2 and TRBJ1-4, is EPEVTQTPSHQVTQMGQEVILRCVPISNHLYFYWYRQILGQKVEFLVSFYNNEISEKSEIFDDQFSVERPDGSNFTLKIRSTKLEDSAMYFCASTMETANEKLFFGSGTQLSVL.

The sample holds many counts of this clonotype. V gene TRBV7-2 combines with J gene TRBJ2-7; perhaps D is TRBD1 or TRBD2 (5 bases each). From germline, CDR1 is SGHTA and CDR2 FQGNSA. The CDR3 length is 16 residues. V lost 1 base, J lost 4 bases, and 17 bases lay in between. For the CDR3, the DNA is TGTGCCAGCAGCTTAGTGTCGGGACGGAAGCTATACGAGCAGTACTTC. Translated, it gives CASSLVSGRKLYEQYF.

This clonotype was observed at least ten times. The chain couples TRBV16 to TRBJ1-1; weak D call: TRBD1 (6 bases). V was pared by 7 bases and J by 0 bases, with 15 bases between. Germline assignment: CDR1 KGHSY and CDR2 FQNENV. This CDR3 has 15 residues. CDR3 sequence (DNA): TGTGCCAGCACTTCTCAGGGGTTCCTGAACACTGAAGCTTTCTTT. This sequence encodes CASTSQGFLNTEAFF.

This clonotype was seen repeatedly, ten times or more. This chain joins TRBV4-3 and TRBJ2-7, with a tentative D call TRBD1 (6 bases). Germline V gene sequence: CDR1 LGHNA, CDR2 YSLEER. This CDR3 spans 14 amino acids. The V end lost 0 bases, the J end lost 3 bases, and 9 bases lay between the germline ends. The CDR3 DNA reads TGCGCCAGCAGCCAAGATCAGGGGATCTACGAGCAGTACTTC. This gives the protein CASSQDQGIYEQYF.

At least ten counts were recorded for this clonotype. The chain employs TRBV20-1 and TRBJ1-2; D perhaps matches TRBD1 (5 bases). CDR1 and CDR2 from the germline V gene are DFQATT and SNEGSKA (reference sequence). The CDR3 is made up of 12 amino acids. V shed 5 bases and J shed 10 bases, with 17 bases lying between them. CDR3 region: CSAAQVLGDYTF. The CDR3 nucleotides are TGCAGTGCTGCACAGGTACTCGGGGACTACACCTTC.

This clonotype was picked up many times. The V and J genes are TRBV29-1 and TRBJ2-3, with 7 positions matching TRBD2. V dropped 3 bases and J dropped 4; count of bases not matched to a gene: 10. Germline V gene data show CDR1 as SQVTM and CDR2 as ANQGSEA. This CDR3 has 15 residues. The CDR3, as DNA: TGCAGCGTTGACGGGGGGTGGCTAGCGCCAGATACGCAGTATTTT. This sequence encodes CSVDGGWLAPDTQYF.

There are many counts of this clonotype. The chain joins TRBV4-2 to TRBJ2-6; a possible D gene is TRBD1 (6 bases). V dropped 3 bases and J dropped 2 bases, with 14 bases sitting between them. Germline values: CDR1 LGHNA, CDR2 YNFKEQ. The CDR3 consists of 17 residues. Here the CDR3 DNA reads TGTGCCAGCAGCCAGATTTTTACAGGGCCTGGGGCCAACGTCCTGACTTTC. This sequence encodes CASSQIFTGPGANVLTF.

Many counts were recorded for this clonotype. The rearrangement uses TRBV12-3 or TRBV12-4 and TRBJ2-5; D may be TRBD1 (6 bases). V gave up 6 bases and J gave up 5 bases, with 10 bases separating them. The CDR3 consists of 12 residues. The CDR3 region has the DNA TGTGCCAGCAGCCCTACAGGGGAGACCCAGTACTTC. Protein product: CASSPTGETQYF.

In its sample, this clonotype was seen many times. V and J are TRBV7-2 and TRBJ1-6; 8 bases align to TRBD1. CDR1 and CDR2 (germline): SGHTA, FQGNSA. V gave up 4 bases and J gave up 7 bases; unmatched junction bases: 3. The CDR3 consists of 14 residues. Here the CDR3 reads CASSSQGGNSPLHF. The CDR3 nucleotides read TGTGCCAGCAGCTCACAGGGGGGGAATTCACCCCTCCACTTT.

This clonotype has a count of ten or more. The rearrangement uses TRBV3-1 and TRBJ2-5; D is possibly TRBD1 or TRBD2 (5 bases each). The germline V gene has CDR1 LGHDT and CDR2 YNNKEL (reference sequence). This CDR3 contains 16 residues. The ends were cut back, 4 bases at V and 2 bases at J, with 17 bases in the middle. The DNA of the CDR3 is TGTGCCAGCAGCCCCGGTAAGGGACCGACTCAAGAGACCCAGTACTTC. It specifies CASSPGKGPTQETQYF.

This clonotype was counted at least ten times. The chain employs TRBV12-3 or TRBV12-4 and TRBJ2-7; D gene ambiguous. This CDR3 comprises 11 residues. Trimming stripped 5 bases from V and 7 bases from J, with 9 bases between. The CDR3 here is CASSLYREQYF. DNA for the CDR3: TGTGCCAGCAGTCTGTACAGAGAGCAGTACTTC.

The table lists this clonotype with many counts. This rearrangement joins TRBV10-1 to TRBJ2-7; a weak D match, TRBD2 (6 bases). Germline CDR1 is WNHNN and CDR2 is SYGVQD (reference sequence). V was clipped by 2 bases and J by 7 bases, with 15 bases between them. CDR3 length equals 14 residues. The chain's CDR3 is CASSEDPFGGEQYF. CDR3 bases: TGCGCCAGCAGTGAGGACCCATTCGGAGGGGAGCAGTACTTC.

This clonotype has more than one count but fewer than ten. V gene TRBV5-4 combines with J gene TRBJ2-1, with unresolved D. Deletions cut 0 bases from V and 1 base from J, with 8 bases between. This CDR3 contains 15 residues. From germline, CDR1 is SGHNT and CDR2 YYREEE (reference sequence). CDR3 nucleotides: TGTGCCAGCAGCTTGGAAGCTGCATCCTACAATGAGCAGTTCTTC. Translated, it gives CASSLEAASYNEQFF. Looking up the rest from reference TRBV5-4 and TRBJ2-1 gives the full variable domain: ETGVTQSPTHLIKTRGQQVTLRCSSQSGHNTVSWYQQALGQGPQFIFQYYREEENGRGNFPPRFSGLQFPNYSSELNVNALELDDSALYLCASSLEAASYNEQFFGPGTRLTVL.

This clonotype was seen many times. The chain is built from TRBV2 and TRBJ2-5; D not certain. Germline loops: CDR1 SNHLY, CDR2 FYNNEI. The germline V and J ends were trimmed by 7 bases and 3 bases, with 6 bases remaining between them. This CDR3 region has 11 residues. The CDR3 sequence is CASTMKETQYF. For the CDR3, the DNA is TGTGCCAGCACTATGAAAGAGACCCAGTACTTC. Variable domain in full (rest from reference TRBV2 and TRBJ2-5): EPEVTQTPSHQVTQMGQEVILRCVPISNHLYFYWYRQILGQKVEFLVSFYNNEISEKSEIFDDQFSVERPDGSNFTLKIRSTKLEDSAMYFCASTMKETQYFGPGTRLLVL.

In its sample, this clonotype was seen many times. The V call is TRBV7-2, the J call TRBJ2-2, with D tentatively TRBD2 (5 bases). The V end lost 4 bases, the J end lost 5 bases, and 11 bases lay between the germline ends. Germline V gives CDR1 SGHTA, CDR2 FQGNSA. This CDR3 region has 14 residues. The CDR3 here is CASSSVGGTGELFF. The CDR3 DNA follows: TGTGCCAGCAGCTCGGTCGGAGGAACCGGGGAGCTGTTTTTT.

This clonotype was recorded many times. The chain is built from TRBV5-1 and TRBJ1-1; D is perhaps TRBD1 (6 bases). V shed 6 bases and J shed 4 bases, with 19 bases lying between them. The CDR3 length is 15 residues. Germline CDR1 and CDR2: SGHRS and YFSETQ. This chain's CDR3 is CASTPAHEGGTEAFF. The CDR3 coding sequence is TGCGCCAGCACCCCGGCCCACGAGGGGGGCACTGAAGCTTTCTTT.

This clonotype has ten or more counts. This rearrangement joins TRBV27 to TRBJ2-7, with D uncertain. The germline gives CDR1 MNHEY, CDR2 SMNVEV (reference sequence). Trimming shortened V by 2 bases and J by 0 bases, and 14 bases separated the two germline ends. CDR3 length: 16 residues. DNA of the CDR3: TGTGCCAGCAGTTTAACCCCGCCCGGGCGCTCCTACGAGCAGTACTTC. This sequence encodes CASSLTPPGRSYEQYF.

A few counts support this clonotype. The chain recombines TRBV19 with TRBJ1-1; no clear D gene. V was pared by 0 bases and J by 0 bases, with 11 bases between. CDR1 is LNHDA and CDR2 is SQIVND in the germline V gene (reference sequence). CDR3 length: 16 residues. The CDR3 loop is CASSIEVVGMNTEAFF. The CDR3 DNA sequence: TGTGCCAGTAGTATAGAGGTGGTTGGAATGAACACTGAAGCTTTCTTT. Together with reference TRBV19 and TRBJ1-1, the CDR3 gives the full variable domain: DGGITQSPKYLFRKEGQNVTLSCEQNLNHDAMYWYRQDPGQGLRLIYYSQIVNDFQKGDIAEGYSVSREKKESFPLTVTSAQKNPTAFYLCASSIEVVGMNTEAFFGQGTRLTVV.

This clonotype has a count of ten or more. The chain carries TRBV27 and TRBJ1-2; 7 bases are a match to TRBD1. The trim removed 5 bases at V and 2 bases at J, leaving 8 bases unmatched. The CDR3 runs 15 residues. From germline, CDR1 is MNHEY and CDR2 SMNVEV (reference sequence). CDR3 sequence reads: CASSPFRQGNYGYTF. The CDR3 coding sequence is TGTGCCAGCAGTCCCTTTCGACAGGGAAACTATGGCTACACCTTC.